This T cell receptor (beta chain) was recovered during a study of T cells in Graves' hyperthyroidism and ophthalmopathy. This clonotype has only a few counts. There are 15 residues in the CDR3. V gave up 3 bases and J gave up 4 bases; unmatched junction bases: 5. The germline V gene encodes CDR1 MGHDK and CDR2 SYGVNS. Graves' hyperthyroidism without ophthalmopathy progression within 18 months was termed stable. Disease duration under 2 months; hyperthyroidism patients were aged 18 to 65. RNA transcripts gave rise to amplified TCR beta CDR3 regions. During a first-round RT-PCR of the TCR CDR3, the HTBI primer set was used. Using its own MiXCR run on the multiplex PCR reads, TCRdb lists one record per CDR3 protein. The sample has approximately 200,000 distinct CDR3 sequences; about 16% are singletons.

Sequencing was performed on blood. This TCR came from a man aged 40-50 years with Graves' hyperthyroidism. This chain joins TRBV25-1 and TRBJ2-7; 11 nucleotides align to TRBD1. CDR3: CASSDPGQGVYEQYF. CDR3 DNA sequence: TGTGCCAGCAGTGATCCGGGACAGGGGGTTTACGAGCAGTACTTC.